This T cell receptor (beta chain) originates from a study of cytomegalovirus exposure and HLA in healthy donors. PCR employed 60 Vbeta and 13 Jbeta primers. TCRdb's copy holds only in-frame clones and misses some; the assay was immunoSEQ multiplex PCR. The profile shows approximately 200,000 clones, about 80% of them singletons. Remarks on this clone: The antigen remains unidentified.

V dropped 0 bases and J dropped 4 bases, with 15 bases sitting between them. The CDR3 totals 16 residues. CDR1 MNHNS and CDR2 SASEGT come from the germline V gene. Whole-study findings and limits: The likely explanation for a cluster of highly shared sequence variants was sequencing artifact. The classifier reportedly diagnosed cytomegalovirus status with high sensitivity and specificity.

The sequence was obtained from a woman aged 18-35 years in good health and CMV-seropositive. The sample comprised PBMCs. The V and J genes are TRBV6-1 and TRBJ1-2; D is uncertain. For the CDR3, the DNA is TGTGCCAGCAGTGAAGCCCTACGGTCGGTCGGCTATGGCTACACCTTC. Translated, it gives CASSEALRSVGYGYTF.